These T cell receptor beta chains were read from a single sample in a study of shared clonotypes between healthy human individuals. TCRdb keeps only in-frame clones here, not all; method: immunoSEQ multiplex PCR. The top ten hold about 10% of the sample, which has roughly 300,000 clones, around 67% seen once. Material for sequencing was memory CD4+ T cells sorted from blood. These receptor sequences come from a man aged 30 to 45 in good health. Both conserved end residues are part of each CDR3. A D gene is named only where the DNA matches it firmly. The size entry is marked missing in some rows and otherwise reads once, few, many or a size class.

D,size,J,V,DNA,CDR3
.,.,TRBJ2-1,TRBV7-8,TGTGCCAGCACCAGACGGGACATCCAAAATGAGCAGTTCTTC,CASTRRDIQNEQFF
.,.,TRBJ2-4,TRBV15,TGTGCCACCACCGCACAGGGTTTAGCCTTGGACATTCAGTACTTC,CATTAQGLALDIQYF
.,.,TRBJ2-2,TRBV5-1,TGCGCCAGCAGGGTTGACACCGGGGAGCTGTTTTTT,CASRVDTGELFF
TRBD2,.,TRBJ2-5,TRBV2,TGTGCCAGCACCGGGACTAGCGGGGGGGAGACCCAGTACTTC,CASTGTSGGETQYF
TRBD2,many,TRBJ2-3,TRBV7-9,TGTGCCAGCAGCTTCGGACTAGCGGGAGGGTGGCCAGATACGCAGTATTTT,CASSFGLAGGWPDTQYF
.,.,TRBJ2-7,TRBV6-1,TGTGCCAGCAGGAACTACCCAGGCGAGCAGTACTTC,CASRNYPGEQYF
.,.,TRBJ2-5,TRBV27,TGTGCCAGCAGTTGGGGAGGGGGGCGTGAGACCCAGTACTTC,CASSWGGGRETQYF
.,many,TRBJ1-1,TRBV5-1,TGCGCCAGCAGCGCTAGGGGGGACGATGGTGAAGCTTTCTTT,CASSARGDDGEAFF
.,.,TRBJ1-5,TRBV5-1,TGCGCCAGCAGCACGGACGGGGGACCTGGGCAGCCCCAGCATTTT,CASSTDGGPGQPQHF
.,.,TRBJ2-3,TRBV10-3,TGTGCCATCAGTGAGTCGAATAGAGATACGCAGTATTTT,CAISESNRDTQYF
.,.,TRBJ1-5,TRBV5-1,TGCGCCAGCAGCCCCGGGACACCCAATCAGCCCCAGCATTTT,CASSPGTPNQPQHF
TRBD1,.,TRBJ2-1,TRBV5-6,TGTGCCAGCAGCACCGGACAGGGCTACAATGAGCAGTTCTTC,CASSTGQGYNEQFF
.,.,TRBJ2-5,TRBV5-1,TGCGCCAGCAGCTTACCACAAGGGACGGAGACCCAGTACTTC,CASSLPQGTETQYF